This is a list of T cell receptor beta chains from one sample in a study of cytomegalovirus exposure and HLA in healthy donors. The table came from immunoSEQ multiplex PCR; TCRdb's copy has only in-frame clones and leaves some out. The table includes around 19,000 clones, around 80% detected once. Sample: PBMCs. These TCRs come from a human donor in good health. CDR3s include the opening cysteine and the closing phenylalanine or tryptophan. A D gene is named only where the DNA matches it firmly. A clone size is listed for some rows: how often the clone was seen (once, few, many), or a class if it is expanded.

DNA: TGTGCCAGCAGCGTAGGTAGCTCCCCGGGAGAGACCCAGTACTTC
CDR3: CASSVGSSPGETQYF
size: -
J: TRBJ2-5
D: -
V: TRBV9

DNA: TGCGCCAGCAGCGTGACAGACCCCGGCAACTCGGCCGACGAGCAGTACTTC
CDR3: CASSVTDPGNSADEQYF
size: -
J: TRBJ2-7
D: -
V: TRBV5-1

DNA: TGTGCCAGCAGGCTGGGACAGGGCAGCAATCAGCCCCAGCATTTT
CDR3: CASRLGQGSNQPQHF
size: -
J: TRBJ1-5
D: TRBD1
V: TRBV6-5

DNA: TGTGCCAGCAGCTTAGACGGGAGGGGAGCTGAAGCTTTCTTT
CDR3: CASSLDGRGAEAFF
size: -
J: TRBJ1-1
D: -
V: TRBV7-9

DNA: TGTGCCAGCAGTGCGGAGGGACAGCCCCAGCATTTT
CDR3: CASSAEGQPQHF
size: -
J: TRBJ1-5
D: -
V: TRBV2

DNA: TGTGCCAGTAGGATCCTACCGAGCTCTGGAAACACCATATATTTT
CDR3: CASRILPSSGNTIYF
size: -
J: TRBJ1-3
D: -
V: TRBV19

DNA: TGCGCCAGCAGCCAACCGGGACAGGGCGGCGAGCAGTACTTC
CDR3: CASSQPGQGGEQYF
size: -
J: TRBJ2-7
D: TRBD1
V: TRBV4-1

DNA: TGTGCTATCCCCGGGACAGGGGTCAACGAGCAGTACTTC
CDR3: CAIPGTGVNEQYF
size: -
J: TRBJ2-7
D: TRBD1
V: TRBV5-4

DNA: TGTGCCAGTAGTATAGGCCTCAGGACAGGGGTTCCGTATAGCAATCAGCCCCAGCATTTT
CDR3: CASSIGLRTGVPYSNQPQHF
size: -
J: TRBJ1-5
D: TRBD1
V: TRBV19

DNA: TGTGCCAGCAGTGAGGACAGGGTCAAGCACGAGCAGTACTTC
CDR3: CASSEDRVKHEQYF
size: -
J: TRBJ2-7
D: TRBD1
V: TRBV6-5

DNA: TGCAGCGTTGCCGGGACAGGGCGGGAGACCCAGTACTTC
CDR3: CSVAGTGRETQYF
size: -
J: TRBJ2-5
D: TRBD1
V: TRBV29-1

DNA: TGTGCCAGCTCACCAGGCCGGGACAGGGGGCTCGGGAACACTGAAGCTTTCTTT
CDR3: CASSPGRDRGLGNTEAFF
size: -
J: TRBJ1-1
D: TRBD1
V: TRBV18

DNA: TGCGCCAGCAGTGAGGCCGACAGGGATTGGTATGGCTACACCTTC
CDR3: CASSEADRDWYGYTF
size: -
J: TRBJ1-2
D: TRBD1
V: TRBV10-1

DNA: TGTGCCAGCAGCGTTTCTAGCGGGGCTTACAATGAGCAGTTCTTC
CDR3: CASSVSSGAYNEQFF
size: once
J: TRBJ2-1
D: TRBD2
V: TRBV7-8

DNA: TGTGCCAGCAGCTTGAGGGCAGAAACCTACAATGAGCAGTTCTTC
CDR3: CASSLRAETYNEQFF
size: -
J: TRBJ2-1
D: -
V: TRBV7-9

DNA: TGTGCCAGCAGCTACGCCGGGACTGGCCTCTACAATGAGCAGTTCTTC
CDR3: CASSYAGTGLYNEQFF
size: -
J: TRBJ2-1
D: -
V: TRBV5-5

DNA: TGCAGCGTTGGGAATCGACAGTGGAACACTGAAGCTTTCTTT
CDR3: CSVGNRQWNTEAFF
size: -
J: TRBJ1-1
D: -
V: TRBV29-1

DNA: TGTGCCAGCAGCCTAAGGGGCCCAATACCGGGCCAGCCCCAGCATTTT
CDR3: CASSLRGPIPGQPQHF
size: -
J: TRBJ1-5
D: -
V: TRBV7-2

DNA: TGTGCCAGCAGCCGTAGCGGGAGGGCCAAAGATACGCAGTATTTT
CDR3: CASSRSGRAKDTQYF
size: -
J: TRBJ2-3
D: TRBD2
V: TRBV28

DNA: TGTGCCATCAGTGCCCCGACAGGGGGAGATTATGGCTACACCTTC
CDR3: CAISAPTGGDYGYTF
size: -
J: TRBJ1-2
D: TRBD1
V: TRBV10-3

DNA: TGTGCCAGCAGCTTTAGCGGGGGTAGCACAGATACGCAGTATTTT
CDR3: CASSFSGGSTDTQYF
size: -
J: TRBJ2-3
D: TRBD2
V: TRBV11-3

DNA: TGTGCCAGCAGCTCCGGACTAGCGGGGGGGGATGAGCAGTTCTTC
CDR3: CASSSGLAGGDEQFF
size: -
J: TRBJ2-1
D: TRBD2
V: TRBV5-4

DNA: TGTGCCTGGAAGCGGACAGGGGGCTATGGCTACACCTTC
CDR3: CAWKRTGGYGYTF
size: -
J: TRBJ1-2
D: TRBD1
V: TRBV30

DNA: TGTGCCTCACAACACGGACTTAGCACAGATACGCAGTATTTT
CDR3: CASQHGLSTDTQYF
size: -
J: TRBJ2-3
D: -
V: TRBV2

DNA: TGTGCCAGCAGCGACGCAGGGTTGGGCAATCAGCCCCAGCATTTT
CDR3: CASSDAGLGNQPQHF
size: -
J: TRBJ1-5
D: -
V: TRBV11-2

DNA: TGTGCCAGCAGCATCAGGGGGGTAGGGCCCTATGGCTACACCTTC
CDR3: CASSIRGVGPYGYTF
size: -
J: TRBJ1-2
D: TRBD1
V: TRBV9

DNA: TGCGCCAGCAGCCAAGGACAGGACGCACAGCCCCAGCATTTT
CDR3: CASSQGQDAQPQHF
size: -
J: TRBJ1-5
D: -
V: TRBV4-1

DNA: TGTGCCAGCAGCTCCCGAGCGGGAGGGCCGTACGAGCAGTACTTC
CDR3: CASSSRAGGPYEQYF
size: -
J: TRBJ2-7
D: TRBD2
V: TRBV7-9

DNA: TGTGCCTGGACCTCCGGGACAGCTAACAACTATGGCTACACCTTC
CDR3: CAWTSGTANNYGYTF
size: once
J: TRBJ1-2
D: TRBD1
V: TRBV30

DNA: TGTGCCAGCAGGGTGGGACTAGCGGGGGGTCCCAATGAGCAGTTCTTC
CDR3: CASRVGLAGGPNEQFF
size: -
J: TRBJ2-1
D: TRBD2
V: TRBV11-2

DNA: TGTGCCAGCAGCCCATACGACAACACCTATGGCTACACCTTC
CDR3: CASSPYDNTYGYTF
size: -
J: TRBJ1-2
D: -
V: TRBV7-2

DNA: TGCGCCAGCAGCTTGTATCAGAGTGGAAACAGTGAAGCTTTCTTT
CDR3: CASSLYQSGNSEAFF
size: -
J: TRBJ1-1
D: -
V: TRBV5-1

DNA: TGTGCCAGCAGCTTCCCTCAACTGACTAGCGCCCAAGAGACCCAGTACTTC
CDR3: CASSFPQLTSAQETQYF
size: -
J: TRBJ2-5
D: TRBD2
V: TRBV5-4

DNA: TGTGCCAGCAGCCTACAGGGGGATACGCAGTATTTT
CDR3: CASSLQGDTQYF
size: -
J: TRBJ2-3
D: TRBD1
V: TRBV7-9

DNA: TGTGCCAGTAGTACTCGGGGCACCGGGGAGCTGTTTTTT
CDR3: CASSTRGTGELFF
size: -
J: TRBJ2-2
D: -
V: TRBV19

DNA: TGTGCCAGCAGCCCACCCCGGGGTGAGCAGTTCTTC
CDR3: CASSPPRGEQFF
size: few
J: TRBJ2-1
D: -
V: TRBV7-8

DNA: TGTGCCAGCAGCGAGGGACAGGGGGCGCGACATACGCAGTATTTT
CDR3: CASSEGQGARHTQYF
size: -
J: TRBJ2-3
D: TRBD1
V: TRBV9

DNA: TGTGCCAGCAGCCCTAGGACAGGCGGGCCGAACACCGGGGAGCTGTTTTTT
CDR3: CASSPRTGGPNTGELFF
size: few
J: TRBJ2-2
D: TRBD1
V: TRBV7-9

DNA: TGTGCCAGCAGTCCCCGACAGGGAACTGTCTACGAGCAGTACTTC
CDR3: CASSPRQGTVYEQYF
size: -
J: TRBJ2-7
D: TRBD1
V: TRBV9

DNA: TGTGCCAGCAGCTTAATTAGTAACACCGGGGAGCTGTTTTTT
CDR3: CASSLISNTGELFF
size: -
J: TRBJ2-2
D: -
V: TRBV7-3

DNA: TGCGCCAGCAGCTTTGGGACAGTCCGCGGGGAGACCCAGTACTTC
CDR3: CASSFGTVRGETQYF
size: -
J: TRBJ2-5
D: TRBD1
V: TRBV5-1

DNA: TGTGCCAGCAGCCCGCGACAGTCCACCGGGGAGCTGTTTTTT
CDR3: CASSPRQSTGELFF
size: -
J: TRBJ2-2
D: -
V: TRBV7-2

DNA: TGTGCCATCAGTGAGGCAGGGGGCAGGCCTGAAGCTTTCTTT
CDR3: CAISEAGGRPEAFF
size: once
J: TRBJ1-1
D: TRBD1
V: TRBV10-3

DNA: TGTGCCAGTACCTCGGGATCAGGCGGGGATTTAAAGTACTTC
CDR3: CASTSGSGGDLKYF
size: few
J: TRBJ2-7
D: -
V: TRBV19

DNA: TGTGCCAGCAGCTCAACGGTTGATTCACCCCTCCACTTT
CDR3: CASSSTVDSPLHF
size: -
J: TRBJ1-6
D: -
V: TRBV6-5